This T cell receptor (beta chain) was profiled in a study of CD8+ T cells in alopecia areata. Per germline, CDR1 NNHDY and CDR2 SYVADS. The CDR3 loop spans 13 amino acids. Cells pooled from cutaneous lymph nodes were sorted on CD4, CD8alpha, NKG2D, NKG2ACE and other markers. TCR sequencing used cDNA made by reverse transcription of extracted RNA. Assay: immunoSEQ multiplex PCR; the TCRdb copy retains only in-frame clones and omits some. This repertoire holds about 270,000 clones, and none appear only once. This clone turned up a few times. A clone one base away is much larger, so this may be a read error. The germline and genes are mouse ones. The CDR3 end falls 4 residues outside the read, so it is completed with the germline J gene. Other DNA sequences of this sample code for an identical CDR3.

Source material: CD4+ T cells sorted from a lymph node. The TCR originated in a C3H/HeJ mouse with alopecia areata. Strain MHC haplotype: H2-k. The rearrangement joins TRBV13-3 to TRBJ2-5; possibly TRBD1 for D (6 bases). CDR3 DNA (partial): TGTGCCAGCAGTGACAGGGGCCGAGAC. This sequence encodes CASSDRGRD. The full CDR3 protein reads CASSDRGRDTQYF.